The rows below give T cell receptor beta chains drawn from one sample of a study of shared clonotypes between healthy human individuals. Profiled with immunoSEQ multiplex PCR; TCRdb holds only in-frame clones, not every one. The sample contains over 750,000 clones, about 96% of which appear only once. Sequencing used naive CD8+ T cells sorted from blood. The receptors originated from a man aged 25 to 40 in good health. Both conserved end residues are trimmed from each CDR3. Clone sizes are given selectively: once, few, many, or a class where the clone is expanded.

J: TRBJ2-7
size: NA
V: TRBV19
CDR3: ASSGGQGIYEQY

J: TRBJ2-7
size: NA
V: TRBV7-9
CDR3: ASSKDTYGSYEQY

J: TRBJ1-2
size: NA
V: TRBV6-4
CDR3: ASSDGRVQGYT

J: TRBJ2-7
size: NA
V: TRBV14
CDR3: ASSQVSYEQY

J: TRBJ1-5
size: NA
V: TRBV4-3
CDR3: ASSPSPGHNQPQH

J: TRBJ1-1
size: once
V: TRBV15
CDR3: ATTGMNTEAF

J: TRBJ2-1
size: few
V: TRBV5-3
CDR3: ARSPTSGKRPYNEQF

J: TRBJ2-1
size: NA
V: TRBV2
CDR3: ASSEATQGPDEQF

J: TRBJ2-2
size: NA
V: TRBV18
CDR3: ASSPTNVNTGELF

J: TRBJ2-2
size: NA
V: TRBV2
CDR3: AVRGQGVTGELF

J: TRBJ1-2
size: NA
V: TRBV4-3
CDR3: ASSQDTGGLGGYT

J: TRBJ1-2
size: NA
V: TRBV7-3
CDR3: ASSLGQSRHGYT

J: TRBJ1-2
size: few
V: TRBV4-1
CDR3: ASSQGSLNYGYT